This T cell receptor beta chain was recovered during a study of cytomegalovirus exposure and HLA in healthy donors. Notes on the study in general: Accurate prediction of HLA-A and HLA-B alleles (for most subjects) was reportedly achieved from TCR beta sequences. Within an earlier analysis, most TCR beta V segments proved productive either about 90% or about 30% of the time. Rarity marked most TCR sequences, yet some public TCRs occurred in many donors.

Notes on this clone: No antigen is known for it.

With 60 Vbeta and 13 Jbeta primers, the PCR was carried out. The table came from immunoSEQ multiplex PCR; TCRdb's copy has only in-frame clones and leaves some out. This sample yields more than 110,000 clones, of which 73% are seen a single time; about 1.2% belongs to the top ten. This CDR3 has 18 residues. The J segment lost 7 bases and the V segment lost 0 bases, leaving 13 bases of the junction unmatched. The germline CDR1 and CDR2 sequences are LGHNA and YSLEER. Sample: PBMCs. The genes are TRBV4-3 and TRBJ1-3; 9 bases match TRBD1. The sequence came from a woman in her 40s in good health and CMV-seronegative. In nucleotides, the CDR3 is TGCGCCAGCAGCCAAGATCCGGGCTCCGGGACAGGGTGGAACACCATATATTTT. Translated: CASSQDPGSGTGWNTIYF.